Each of the 16 T cell receptor beta chains below was sequenced from the same sample in a study of control samples from healthy donors and cancer patients. Measured with immunoSEQ multiplex PCR; TCRdb has only the in-frame clones, and not every one. The table shows roughly 100,000 clones, with around 89% occurring only once. What was sequenced was PBMCs. Source of these receptors: a man aged 55 to 69 with lung cancer.

This rearrangement joins TRBV27 to TRBJ1-5; possible D gene TRBD1, 6 bases. The CDR3 extends over 16 amino acids. Germline CDR1 is MNHEY and CDR2 is SMNVEV (reference sequence). The V gene lost 3 bases and the J gene lost 0 bases, with 12 bases spanning the gap. The CDR3 loop reads CASSFSTGYSNQPQHF. Here the CDR3 DNA reads TGTGCCAGCAGTTTCTCTACAGGGTATAGCAATCAGCCCCAGCATTTT.

The chain recombines TRBV7-2 with TRBJ2-7, with D possibly being TRBD2 (7 bases). CDR3 length: 14 residues. Germline CDR1 SGHTA, CDR2 FQGNSA. Between the trimmed V and J ends, which lost 5 bases and 7 bases, there was a span of 18 bases. The CDR3 spells CASSQGSGGGEQYV. DNA for the CDR3: TGTGCCAGCAGCCAGGGGTCGGGGGGCGGTGAGCAGTACGTC.

This rearrangement joins TRBV5-1 to TRBJ2-5; TRBD2 is a possible D gene (5 bases). V lost 1 base, J lost 4 bases, and 20 bases lay in between. The CDR3 runs 17 residues. Germline CDR1 is SGHRS and CDR2 is YFSETQ. The CDR3 sequence is CASSLSLTSSSGETQYF. CDR3 coding DNA: TGCGCCAGCAGCTTGAGCCTTACTAGTAGCTCGGGAGAGACCCAGTACTTC.

The chain combines TRBV4-1 with TRBJ1-6; TRBD1 aligns across 8 bases. This CDR3 contains 14 residues. CDR1 is MGHRA and CDR2 is YSYEKL in the germline V gene. The ends lost 7 bases at V and 10 bases at J; junction bases unmatched: 9. For the CDR3, the DNA is TGCGCCAGCACCAGAGACAGGGGTCAATCACCCCTCCACTTT. This encodes CASTRDRGQSPLHF.

This chain uses TRBV6-5 with TRBJ1-1, with D possibly TRBD1 on 6 matching bases. Germline CDR1 and CDR2: MNHEY and SVGAGI. This CDR3 has 13 residues. V lost 5 bases, J lost 4 bases, and 11 bases lay in between. The CDR3 DNA is TGTGCCAGCAGTCACAGGGAGGCCACTGAAGCTTTCTTT. This codes for CASSHREATEAFF.

This clone was detected only once. The gene calls are TRBV24-1 and TRBJ2-2; 9 bases map to TRBD1. Germline loops: CDR1 KGHDR, CDR2 SFDVKD. The length of the CDR3 is 16 residues. With V trimmed by 4 bases and J by 6 bases, 8 bases remained unmatched. The CDR3 loop reads CATSDPEQGAAGELFF. In nucleotides, the CDR3 is TGTGCCACCAGTGACCCTGAACAGGGGGCGGCCGGGGAGCTGTTTTTT.

The chain links TRBV6-5 to TRBJ1-1; D is unresolved. Looked up from germline, CDR1 is MNHEY and CDR2 is SVGAGI. The germline V and J ends were trimmed by 7 bases and 0 bases, with 15 bases remaining between them. The CDR3 runs to 15 residues. This CDR3 is CASTFITALNTEAFF. The CDR3 DNA sequence: TGTGCCAGCACCTTTATTACTGCTCTGAACACTGAAGCTTTCTTT.

The chain joins TRBV12-5 to TRBJ2-5; tentatively, D is TRBD1 (6 bases). Germline-derived CDR1 and CDR2 are LGHNT and FRNRAP. V dropped 1 base and J dropped 4 bases, with 16 bases sitting between them. The CDR3 loop spans 16 amino acids. In DNA, the CDR3 is TGTGCTAGTGGTTTGGGCCGGGACCCCAGGGGAGAGACCCAGTACTTC. It codes for CASGLGRDPRGETQYF.

The chain employs TRBV5-1 and TRBJ1-1; D not certain. The V end lost 2 bases, the J end lost 1 base, and 12 bases lay between the germline ends. This CDR3 comprises 15 residues. Germline-derived CDR1 and CDR2 are SGHRS and YFSETQ. CDR3 protein: CASSFRKPENTEAFF. The DNA of the CDR3 is TGCGCCAGCAGCTTTAGGAAGCCGGAGAACACTGAAGCTTTCTTT.

V and J are TRBV27 and TRBJ2-7; TRBD1 matches at 10 bases. CDR3 size: 15 residues. Trimming cost V 10 bases and J 4 bases; bases outside gene matches: 13. Germline V gives CDR1 MNHEY, CDR2 SMNVEV (reference sequence). This CDR3 is CATLITTGGRYEQYF. The CDR3 nucleotides are TGTGCCACCCTAATTACGACAGGGGGCCGATACGAGCAGTACTTC.

Written as DNA, the CDR3 is TGCGCCAGCAGCTTGAGGGAGGCTTCTGGGGGCACTGAAGCTTTCTTT. Translation gives CASSLREASGGTEAFF. V is TRBV5-1 and J is TRBJ1-1; D is possibly TRBD1 (5 bases). Looked up from germline, CDR1 is SGHRS and CDR2 is YFSETQ. The CDR3 totals 16 residues. The V end lost 1 base, the J end lost 4 bases, and 17 bases lay between the germline ends.

This chain joins TRBV30 and TRBJ2-7; the D call may be TRBD1 or TRBD2 (6 bases each). This CDR3 has 14 amino acids. The V and J ends lost 2 bases and 2 bases respectively, with 13 bases between them. CDR1 GTSNPN and CDR2 SVGIG come from the germline V gene (reference sequence). CDR3 sequence reads: CAWSWGDTTYEQYV. CDR3 DNA sequence: TGTGCCTGGAGTTGGGGGGACACTACCTACGAGCAGTACGTC.

DNA for the CDR3: TGCGCCAGCAGTGAGTCGGGGGGCTGGGGCACTGAAGCTTTCTTT. Translating it yields CASSESGGWGTEAFF. The V call is TRBV10-1, the J call TRBJ1-1; D perhaps matches TRBD1 (6 bases). The CDR3 consists of 15 residues. The germline gives CDR1 WNHNN, CDR2 SYGVQD (reference sequence). V gave up 0 bases and J gave up 4 bases, with 12 bases separating them.

The gene calls are TRBV5-1 and TRBJ1-3; D unclear. V shed 0 bases and J shed 5 bases, with 12 bases lying between them. The germline gives CDR1 SGHRS, CDR2 YFSETQ. The CDR3 is 15 residues long. The CDR3 here is CASSLAAPYRNTIYF. The CDR3 region has the DNA TGCGCCAGCAGCTTGGCCGCACCGTATCGAAACACCATATATTTT.

The chain carries TRBV12-2 and TRBJ1-2. TRBV12-2 is a pseudogene. The CDR3 loop spans 15 amino acids. In DNA form, the CDR3 reads TGTGCAAGTCGCTTATTGGTGGTCGCCTTCTGGAGGCGCACCTTC. Its translation is CASRLLVVAFWRRTF.

The V and J genes are TRBV7-3 and TRBJ2-3, with TRBD2 matching 8 bases. Germline CDR1 SGHTA, CDR2 FQGTGA. Losses at the gene ends were 4 bases for V and 3 bases for J; bases not matched to a gene: 6. The CDR3 extends over 15 amino acids. CDR3 DNA sequence: TGTGCCAGCAGCTCCCGGGGGGGGCTGACAGATACGCAGTATTTT. Protein: CASSSRGGLTDTQYF.